This is a list of T cell receptor beta chains from one sample in a study of low-dose radiotherapy and immunotherapy resistance in tumors. TCRdb re-derived calls from the reads in MiXCR, one entry per CDR3 protein. The sample shows fewer than 50,000 distinct CDR3 sequences, 20% to 25% of them seen only once. Material: PBMCs, obtained after low-dose radiotherapy plus immunotherapy. These receptors came from a male donor with prostate cancer. Each CDR3 is given with its conserved first and last residue. A D gene is named only where the DNA matches it firmly. The size field is filled for only some rows; it gives once, few, many or a size class.

clone size,J gene,D gene,V gene,CDR3 DNA,CDR3 protein
.,TRBJ2-1,.,TRBV29-1,TGCAGCGTTGAACGGTCGGGCAATGAGCAGTTCTTC,CSVERSGNEQFF
once,TRBJ1-5,TRBD1,TRBV5-6,TGTGCCAGCAGCTTTGGGGACAGGGTTACCAATCAGCCCCAGCATTTT,CASSFGDRVTNQPQHF
.,TRBJ1-5,.,TRBV21-1,TGTGCCAGCAACGAAGGGGGGCGCGATCAGCCCCAGCATTTT,CASNEGGRDQPQHF
once,TRBJ2-7,.,TRBV4-3,TGCGCCAGCAGCCACAGGGTTAGCTCCTACGAGCAGTACTTC,CASSHRVSSYEQYF
many,TRBJ2-1,.,TRBV6-2/TRBV6-3,TGTGCCAGCAGTGAATCTATGGGGGCCGGGAAGCCTCAGTTCTTC,CASSESMGAGKPQFF
many,TRBJ2-1,TRBD2,TRBV29-1,TGCAGCGTCCGGCGGCGGGGGGGATACAATGAGCAGTTCTTC,CSVRRRGGYNEQFF
.,TRBJ2-1,TRBD1,TRBV5-5,TGTGCCAGCAGCTTTGCCGGGACAGGGTACAATGAGCAGTTCTTC,CASSFAGTGYNEQFF
.,TRBJ1-1,.,TRBV13,TGTGCCAGCAGCCCAGTTGCGGGGGGCTCTGAAGCTTTCTTT,CASSPVAGGSEAFF
.,TRBJ2-5,.,TRBV20-1,TGCAGTGCTAGCCAGACAGTCCGCGAGACCCAGTACTTC,CSASQTVRETQYF
.,TRBJ2-1,.,TRBV3-1,TGTGCCAGCAGCCAAGATCTACTAGCCCTCCAGCCCCATGAGCAGTTCTTC,CASSQDLLALQPHEQFF
many,TRBJ1-4,TRBD1,TRBV5-1,TGCGCCAGCAGCATCCGACAGGGAACGTACGAAAAACTGTTTTTT,CASSIRQGTYEKLFF
many,TRBJ1-2,.,TRBV28,TGTGCCGCAGTAGGCCGCGGGATTGGTGGCTACACCTTC,CAAVGRGIGGYTF
many,TRBJ1-4,.,TRBV30,TGTGCCTCTCACGGGGATAGAAGTGAAAAACTGTTTTTT,CASHGDRSEKLFF
many,TRBJ2-2,.,TRBV5-1,TGCGCCAGCAGCTGGAGGGGGCTTGGCACCGGGGAGCTGTTTTTT,CASSWRGLGTGELFF
many,TRBJ1-1,.,TRBV20-1,TGCAGTGCTAGAGATAAGGGCTTCACTGAAGCTTTCTTT,CSARDKGFTEAFF
.,TRBJ1-2,TRBD1,TRBV6-5,TGTGCCAGCAGTATCGGGACAGGGCAGTACTATGGCTACGCCTTC,CASSIGTGQYYGYAF
.,TRBJ2-2,.,TRBV28,TGTGCCAGCAGCCCGGAGGGTAGCGGAAACACCGGGGAGCTGTTTTTT,CASSPEGSGNTGELFF
many,TRBJ2-2,TRBD2,TRBV5-1,TGCGCCAGCAGCTTAGCGGGAGCGGGCACCGGGGAGCTGTTTTTT,CASSLAGAGTGELFF
many,TRBJ2-7,.,TRBV20-1,TGCAGTGCTAGAGATAGAGTAGCGGTAGAGGTTCGGTCCTACGAGCAGTACTTC,CSARDRVAVEVRSYEQYF
many,TRBJ2-7,.,TRBV12-3/TRBV12-4,TGTGCCAGCAGTCGAACGCAGGGTATACTACGAAGGGAGCAGTACTTC,CASSRTQGILRREQYF
medium-sized,TRBJ2-7,TRBD2,TRBV6-6,TGTGCCAGCAGTACCACGACTAGCGGGAGCTCCTACGAGCAGTACTTC,CASSTTTSGSSYEQYF
many,TRBJ2-7,TRBD2,TRBV11-2,TGTGCCAGCAGGCTCGCGTTCCGGGGGGCCTACGAGCAGTACTTC,CASRLAFRGAYEQYF
many,TRBJ2-7,TRBD2,TRBV11-2,TGTGCCAGCAGCACACAGAGGACTAGCGGCCTGGGCTACGAGCAGTACTTC,CASSTQRTSGLGYEQYF